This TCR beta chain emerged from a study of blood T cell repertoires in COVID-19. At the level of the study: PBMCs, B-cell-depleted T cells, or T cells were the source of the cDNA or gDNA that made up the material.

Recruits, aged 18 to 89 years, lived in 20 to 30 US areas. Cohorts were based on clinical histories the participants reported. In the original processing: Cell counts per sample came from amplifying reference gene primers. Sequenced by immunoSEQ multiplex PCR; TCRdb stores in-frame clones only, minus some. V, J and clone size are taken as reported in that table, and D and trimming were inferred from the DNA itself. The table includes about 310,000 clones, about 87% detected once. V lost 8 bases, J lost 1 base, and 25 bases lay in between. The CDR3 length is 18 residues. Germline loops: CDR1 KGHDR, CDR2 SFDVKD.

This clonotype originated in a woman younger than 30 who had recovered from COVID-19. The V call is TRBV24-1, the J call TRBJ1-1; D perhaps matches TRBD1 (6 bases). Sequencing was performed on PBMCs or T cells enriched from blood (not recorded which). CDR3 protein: CATKSGPGHKRPNTEAFF. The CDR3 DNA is TGTGCCACCAAATCGGGCCCGGGACACAAGAGACCGAACACTGAAGCTTTCTTT.